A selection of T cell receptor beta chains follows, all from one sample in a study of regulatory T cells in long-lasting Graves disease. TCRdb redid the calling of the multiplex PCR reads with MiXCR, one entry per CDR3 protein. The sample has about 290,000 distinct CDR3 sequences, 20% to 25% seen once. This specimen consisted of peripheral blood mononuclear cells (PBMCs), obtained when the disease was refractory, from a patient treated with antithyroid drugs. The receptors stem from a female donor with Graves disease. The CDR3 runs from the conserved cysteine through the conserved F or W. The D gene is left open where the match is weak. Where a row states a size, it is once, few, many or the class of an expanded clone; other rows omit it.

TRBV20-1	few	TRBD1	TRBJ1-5	TGCAGTGCTAACCCGGGACAGGGTGGTCAGCCCCAGCATTTT	CSANPGQGGQPQHF
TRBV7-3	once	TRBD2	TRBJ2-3	TGTGCCAGCAGCTCGGGACTAGCGGGAGGTACGCAGTATTTT	CASSSGLAGGTQYF
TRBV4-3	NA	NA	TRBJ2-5	TGCGCCAGCAGCCAAGAATGGACGCCCGAGGGCTCCCAAGAGACCCAGTACTTC	CASSQEWTPEGSQETQYF
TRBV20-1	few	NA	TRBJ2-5	TGCAGTGTTATCGGGCCGGAATTAGAGACCCAGTACTTC	CSVIGPELETQYF
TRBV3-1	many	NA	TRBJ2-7	TGTGCCAGCAGCCAACGTGGAGGAGCCTACGAGCAGTACTTC	CASSQRGGAYEQYF
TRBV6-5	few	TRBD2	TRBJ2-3	TGTGCCAGCAGTTACAACCTAGCGGAAGTGGGCTCAGATACGCAGTATTTT	CASSYNLAEVGSDTQYF
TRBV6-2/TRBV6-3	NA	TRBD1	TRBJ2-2	TGTGCCAGCAGTTACACACCGGGACAGGGGAACACCGGGGAGCTGTTTTTT	CASSYTPGQGNTGELFF
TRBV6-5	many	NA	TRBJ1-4	TGTGCCAGCAGTTACGCCACAACTAATGAAAAACTGTTTTTT	CASSYATTNEKLFF
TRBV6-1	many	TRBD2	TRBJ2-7	TGTGCCAGCAGTGAATACAGCTCTAGCGGGGCCTACGAGCAGTACTTC	CASSEYSSSGAYEQYF
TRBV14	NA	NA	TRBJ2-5	TGTGCCAGCAGCCATGACGCCAGCAGAAAAGAGACCCAGTACTTC	CASSHDASRKETQYF
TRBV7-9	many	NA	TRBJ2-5	TGTGCCAGCAGCTTCCTTAGCGCCGAGACCCAGTACTTC	CASSFLSAETQYF
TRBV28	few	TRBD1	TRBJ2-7	TGTGCCAGCAGTTTACCGGGACAGGGGGGGCTCTCCTACGAGCAGTACTTC	CASSLPGQGGLSYEQYF
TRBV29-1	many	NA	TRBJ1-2	TGCAGCGTTGCGGGGGATGGCTACACCTTC	CSVAGDGYTF
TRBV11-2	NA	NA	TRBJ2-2	TGTGCCAGCAGCGGTCTCCTCAACACCGGGGAGCTGTTTTTT	CASSGLLNTGELFF
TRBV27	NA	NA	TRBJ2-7	TGTGCCACCAAAAACTTCGGTGCCTACGAGCAGTACTTC	CATKNFGAYEQYF
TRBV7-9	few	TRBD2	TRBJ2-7	TGTGCCAGCAGCTTAGCAGGGGACTACTCCTACGAGCAGTACTTC	CASSLAGDYSYEQYF
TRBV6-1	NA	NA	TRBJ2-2	TGTGCCAGCAGTGAAACAAGTTATACCGGGGAGCTGTTTTTT	CASSETSYTGELFF
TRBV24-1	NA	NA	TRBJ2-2	TGTGCCACCAGTGGCAGTACCGACGGCGGATCGAACACCGGGGAGCTGTTTTTT	CATSGSTDGGSNTGELFF
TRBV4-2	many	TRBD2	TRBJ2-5	TGTGCCAGCAGCCCGACTAGCGGGAATCAAGAGACCCAGTACTTC	CASSPTSGNQETQYF
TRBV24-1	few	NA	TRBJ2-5	TGTGCCACCAGTGATTTTTCTAGCGAGTATCAAGAGACCCAGCACTTC	CATSDFSSEYQETQHF
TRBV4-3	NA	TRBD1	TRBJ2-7	TGCGCCAGCAGCCAACTTAGGACAGGGGTTTACGAGCAGTACTTC	CASSQLRTGVYEQYF
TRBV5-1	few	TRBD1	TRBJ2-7	TGCGCCAGCAGCTCCTTGAACAGGGGGAGCTACGAGCAGTACTTC	CASSSLNRGSYEQYF
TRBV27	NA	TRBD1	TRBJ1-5	TGTGCCAGCAGTTCCCACCGACAGGGAGAGGTTCAGCCCCAGCATTTT	CASSSHRQGEVQPQHF
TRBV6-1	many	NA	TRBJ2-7	TGTGCCAGTGTACAGGGCCGGGGCTACGAGCAGTACTTC	CASVQGRGYEQYF
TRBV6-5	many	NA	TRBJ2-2	TGTGCCAGCAGTTACTCGTTGTTTGAGGCCGGGGAGCTGTTTTTT	CASSYSLFEAGELFF
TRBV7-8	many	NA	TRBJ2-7	TGTGCCAGCAGCTTAGTAAGCCAGACCTACGAGCAGTACTTC	CASSLVSQTYEQYF
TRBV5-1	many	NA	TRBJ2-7	TGCGCCAGCAGCTTGGACAGACACGAGCAGTACTTC	CASSLDRHEQYF
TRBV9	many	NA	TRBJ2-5	TGTGCCAGCAGCGTAGATGGGACACCTTCGGAGACCCAGTACTTC	CASSVDGTPSETQYF
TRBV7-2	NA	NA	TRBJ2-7	TGTGCCAGCAGTTTGGGGGGGACAAAGTACTTC	CASSLGGTKYF
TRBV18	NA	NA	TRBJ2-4	TGTGCCAGCTCACCCGGTAGGGAGGGGGAAAACATTCAGTACTTC	CASSPGREGENIQYF
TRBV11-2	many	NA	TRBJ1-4	TGTGCCAGCAGCTTAGTATCCTGGGGGTCGAAGTCGGTGGGGAATGAAAAACTGTTTTTT	CASSLVSWGSKSVGNEKLFF
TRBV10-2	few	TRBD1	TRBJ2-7	TGCGCCAGCAGTCCCGGGACAGGGGATGGCGAGCAGTACTTC	CASSPGTGDGEQYF
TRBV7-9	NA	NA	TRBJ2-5	TGTGCCAGCAGCTTAGCGTCAGAGGCGGAGACCCAGTACTTC	CASSLASEAETQYF
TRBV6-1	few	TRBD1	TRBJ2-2	TGTGCCAGCAGTAAGACCGGACAGGGTGTCACCGGGGAGCTGTTTTTT	CASSKTGQGVTGELFF
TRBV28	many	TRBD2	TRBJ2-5	TGTGCCAGCTTTACCAGCGGGGTAGGGGAGGTAGAGACCCAGTACTTC	CASFTSGVGEVETQYF
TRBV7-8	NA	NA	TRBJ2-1	TGTGCCAGCAGCTTAGCGGGGTGGGGCACGGTCAATGAGCAGTTCTTC	CASSLAGWGTVNEQFF
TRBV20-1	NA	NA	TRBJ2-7	TGCAGTGCTAGAGGAGGGGGGGCAGGAGGTTCCTACGAGCAGTACTTC	CSARGGGAGGSYEQYF
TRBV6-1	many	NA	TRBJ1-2	TGTGCCAGCAGTGACGTCGGCAGAACCGACTTTGGCTACACCTTC	CASSDVGRTDFGYTF
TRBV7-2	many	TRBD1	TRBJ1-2	TGTGCCAGCAGCGCAACCGGGACAGGGGTATTTGGCTACACCTTC	CASSATGTGVFGYTF
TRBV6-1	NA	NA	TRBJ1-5	TGTGCCAGCAGTGAATGGAGACAGGATCAGCCCCAGCATTTT	CASSEWRQDQPQHF
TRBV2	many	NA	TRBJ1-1	TGTGCCAGCAGTGTCCAACAGATCATGAACACTGAAGCTTTCTTT	CASSVQQIMNTEAFF
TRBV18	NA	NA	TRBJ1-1	TGTGCCAGCTCACGGGTTTACGACCGGGAAGCTTTCTTT	CASSRVYDREAFF
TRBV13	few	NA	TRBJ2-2	TGTGCCAGCAGCTTACGGGATCGCTCGGAGCTGTTTTTT	CASSLRDRSELFF
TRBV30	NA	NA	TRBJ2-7	TGTGCCTGGACTCGATCCGGCGAGCAGTACTTC	CAWTRSGEQYF
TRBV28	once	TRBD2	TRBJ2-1	TGTGCCAGCAGCATGTCGGTAGCGGGAGGAGGCAATGAGCAGTTCTTC	CASSMSVAGGGNEQFF
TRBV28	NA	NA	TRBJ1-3	TGTGCCAGCAGTTTAGGAGGTGCCCGTATTCGCTCTGGAAACACCATATATTTT	CASSLGGARIRSGNTIYF
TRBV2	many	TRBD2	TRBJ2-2	TGTGCCAGCACCCGGACTAGCGGGAGTTTGGGCACCGGGGAGCTGTTTTTT	CASTRTSGSLGTGELFF
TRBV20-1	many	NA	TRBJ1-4	TGCAGTGCCGGGGGGGGAACTAATGAAAAACTGTTTTTT	CSAGGGTNEKLFF
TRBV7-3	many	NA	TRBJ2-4	TGTGCCAGCAGCTTAACGCCGGTGGGCATTCAGTACTTC	CASSLTPVGIQYF
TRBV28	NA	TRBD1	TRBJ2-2	TGTGCCAGCAGTTTGAGTTACAGGGGTTCCTCCGGGGAGCTGTTTTTT	CASSLSYRGSSGELFF
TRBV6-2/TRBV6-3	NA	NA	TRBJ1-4	TGTGCCAGCAGTTACTCGACAAGGGCAAATGAAAAACTGTTTTTT	CASSYSTRANEKLFF
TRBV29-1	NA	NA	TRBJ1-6	TGCGGGATAGAGGCTGATAATTCACCCCTCCACTTT	CGIEADNSPLHF
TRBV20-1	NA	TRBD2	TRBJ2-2	TGCAGTGCTAGAGCGACTAGCGTGTTCGCGAACACCGGGGAGCTGTTTTTT	CSARATSVFANTGELFF
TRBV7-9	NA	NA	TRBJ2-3	TGTGCCAGCAGCTTAGCCAGCCGAACAGATACGCAGTATTTT	CASSLASRTDTQYF
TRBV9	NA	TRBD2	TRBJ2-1	TGTGCCAGCAGCGTAGCATTTAGCGGGAGCAATGAGCAGTTCTTC	CASSVAFSGSNEQFF